The 3 T cell receptor beta chains listed next were all sequenced from one sample in a study of control samples from healthy donors and cancer patients. Only in-frame clones appear in the TCRdb table, and some are missing; sequencing was by immunoSEQ multiplex PCR. The data contain 90,000 to 100,000 clones, 70% to 80% of them singletons. The sample consisted of blood. These receptor sequences come from a woman in her twenties or thirties in good health.

Only one count was recorded for this clone. The chain recombines TRBV5-1 with TRBJ2-1; 8 bases line up with TRBD2. The CDR3 has 20 amino acids. Trimming cost V 4 bases and J 0 bases; bases outside gene matches: 18. Germline CDR1 and CDR2: SGHRS and YFSETQ. The CDR3 protein is CASSPGGGGLAASSYNEQFF. The CDR3 coding sequence is TGCGCCAGCAGCCCGGGAGGCGGCGGACTAGCTGCTAGCTCCTACAATGAGCAGTTCTTC.

The chain carries TRBV11-2 and TRBJ2-7, with 9 bases fitting TRBD1. Per germline, CDR1 SGHAT and CDR2 FQNNGV. The CDR3 consists of 15 residues. Trimming removed 4 bases from V and 5 bases from J; junction bases left unmatched: 9. CDR3 in amino acids: CASSYRGTGRNEQYF. CDR3 coding DNA: TGTGCCAGCAGCTATCGCGGGACAGGGAGGAACGAGCAGTACTTC.

The chain is built from TRBV3-1 (or the pseudogene TRBV3-2) and TRBJ2-3, with unresolved D. Looked up from germline, CDR1 is LGHDT and CDR2 is YNNKEL (reference sequence). The V end was cut by 2 bases, the J end by 6 bases, with 3 bases between. This CDR3 is built from 11 residues. The CDR3 is CASSQYDTQYF. The DNA of the CDR3 is TGTGCCAGCAGCCAATACGATACGCAGTATTTT.